This record covers a single TCR beta chain. Study members were between 18 and 89 years old and lived in 24 US regions. Researchers sorted participants into cohorts using their self-reported clinical history. CDR1 is SQVTM and CDR2 is ANQGSEA in the germline V gene. The length of the CDR3 is 13 residues. V shed 6 bases, J shed 13 bases, and the junction held 6 bases outside the gene matches. The data originate from a study of blood T cell repertoires in COVID-19. Original processing notes: Estimates of nucleated cell counts were drawn from the amplification of reference gene primers. Method: immunoSEQ multiplex PCR; TCRdb's copy keeps in-frame clones and lacks some. V, J and clone size reflect that table, while D and trimming were determined from the DNA. The top ten clones hold 3% to 4.5% of a sample with about 240,000 clones, roughly four fifths of them seen once.

Sequenced: PBMCs or T cells enriched from blood (not recorded which). This TCR came from a woman aged 35 to 49 who had been exposed to COVID-19. This chain joins TRBV29-1 and TRBJ2-1; 16 bases fit TRBD2. The CDR3 coding sequence is TGCAGCGTCGGGACTAGCGGGGGGGAAAGACAGTTCTTC. It specifies CSVGTSGGERQFF.